Listed here is a single TCR beta chain. The source of the sample is a study of OX40 agonist ivuxolimab in advanced cancers. Method: immunoSEQ multiplex PCR; TCRdb's copy keeps in-frame clones and lacks some. The data show roughly 48,000 clones, around nine tenths seen once. The CDR3 runs to 14 residues. The ends were cut back, 0 bases at V and 4 bases at J, with 10 bases in the middle. The germline V gene encodes CDR1 SEHNR and CDR2 FQNEAQ (reference sequence). This specimen was CD4+ or CD8+ T cells sorted from blood, taken in a trial of the OX40 agonist ivuxolimab. The sequence derives from an adult with an advanced solid tumor such as melanoma, head and neck, liver or kidney cancer. The chain combines TRBV7-9 with TRBJ2-7, with D possibly matching TRBD2 (5 bases). The CDR3 region has the DNA TGTGCCAGCAGCTTAGCGGGAGCTCTGTACGAGCAGTACTTC. This translates into CASSLAGALYEQYF. Drawing the rest from reference TRBV7-9 and TRBJ2-7, the complete variable domain is DTGVSQNPRHKITKRGQNVTFRCDPISEHNRLYWYRQTLGQGPEFLTYFQNEAQLEKSRLLSDRFSAERPKGSFSTLEIQRTEQGDSAMYLCASSLAGALYEQYFGPGTRLTVT.